The 19 T cell receptor beta chains below come from one sample, sequenced in a study of neurological immune-mediated disorders (dated by TCRdb to the late 2010s). Interpreted using the paper, the time point label stands for: longitudinal time-point 2. Library preparation employed 5' RACE. This sample was sequenced with an Illumina HiSeq 2500. TCRdb took the public reads, trimmed them with fastp at Q25, ran MiXCR for clone calling and kept in-frame beta chains. Entries are consolidated by CDR3 protein sequence, retaining the most common genes and DNA. In this sample the table shows 65,000 to 85,000 distinct CDR3 sequences, about 5.6% of which occur a single time. Together, the top ten hold approximately 8% of the sample. Sequencing was carried out using PBMCs. The receptors derive from a woman aged 55-69 years with multiple sclerosis.

This clonotype was seen ten or more times. The chain combines TRBV7-6 with TRBJ1-1, with D possibly being TRBD1 (6 bases). Germline V CDR1 and CDR2: SGHVS, FNYEAQ. Deletions cut 5 bases from V and 4 bases from J, with 17 bases between. The length of the CDR3 is 15 residues. The CDR3 loop is CASSPIGGLSTEAFF. The CDR3, as DNA: TGTGCCAGCAGCCCCATTGGGGGCTTGAGCACTGAAGCTTTCTTT.

Many counts were recorded for this clonotype. V gene TRBV20-1 combines with J gene TRBJ2-5; D remains unclear. Germline assignment: CDR1 DFQATT and CDR2 SNEGSKA (reference sequence). The CDR3 extends over 14 amino acids. V was clipped by 0 bases and J by 5 bases, with 13 bases between them. CDR3 sequence reads: CSARDGLTLETQYF. DNA of the CDR3: TGCAGTGCTAGAGATGGGTTAACTTTGGAGACCCAGTACTTC.

This clonotype came up many times. The DNA for the CDR3 is TGTGCCAGCAGCCAGTTACTAGCCAGCACAGATACGCAGTATTTT. Its translation is CASSQLLASTDTQYF. The gene calls are TRBV4-2 and TRBJ2-3; a weak D match, TRBD2 (6 bases). The germline CDR1 and CDR2 sequences are LGHNA and YNFKEQ. The CDR3 totals 15 residues. V gave up 3 bases and J gave up 0 bases, with 10 bases separating them.

V is TRBV12-5 and J is TRBJ1-1; D ambiguous. The CDR3 totals 14 residues. CDR1 and CDR2 (germline): LGHNT, FRNRAP. The V end was cut by 1 base, the J end by 4 bases, with 10 bases between. CDR3 in amino acids: CASGLGGLRTEAFF. CDR3 coding DNA: TGTGCTAGTGGTTTGGGAGGGTTGCGCACTGAAGCTTTCTTT.

Concerning this clonotype: This may be a read error, as it is one base from a much larger clone. The rearrangement joins TRBV21-1 to TRBJ1-1; TRBD1 is taken as the D call from the table, unchecked against the DNA. TRBV21-1 is assigned pseudogene status. This CDR3 contains 15 residues. CDR3 residues: CASKPKQGACIEAFF. CDR3 DNA: TGTGCCAGCAAGCCCAAACAGGGGGCTTGCATTGAAGCTTTCTTT.

The table lists this clonotype with many counts. J is TRBJ1-1 and V is TRBV3-1, with 10 bases fitting TRBD1. CDR1 is LGHDT, CDR2 YNNKEL, per germline (reference sequence). The CDR3 runs 15 residues. After removal of 6 bases from V and 0 bases from J, the junction contained 4 bases not matched to a gene. The CDR3 protein is CASRRDRGMNTEAFF. CDR3 in DNA: TGTGCCAGCAGACGGGACAGGGGAATGAACACTGAAGCTTTCTTT.

This clonotype has at least ten counts. This chain connects TRBV6-5 to TRBJ2-1, with D perhaps TRBD1 (5 bases). Germline CDR1 is MNHEY and CDR2 is SVGAGI. V lost 0 bases and J 8 bases, leaving 14 bases between the germline ends. CDR3 length: 15 amino acids. The CDR3 reads CASSYSRGEAYEQFF. The DNA of the CDR3 is TGTGCCAGCAGTTACTCAAGGGGCGAGGCGTATGAGCAGTTCTTC.

This clonotype was detected ten times or more. V usage is TRBV28 and J usage is TRBJ2-5, with a tentative D call TRBD1 (6 bases). Germline CDR1 reads MDHEN; CDR2 reads SYDVKM. Trimming removed 3 bases at V and 4 bases at J, with 15 bases between. The CDR3 length is 15 residues. CDR3 region: CASSFQQGKVETQYF. CDR3 in DNA: TGTGCCAGCAGTTTTCAGCAGGGGAAGGTAGAGACCCAGTACTTC.

This clonotype was seen many times. The rearrangement joins TRBV5-1 to TRBJ2-3; D is unresolved. Germline V gene sequence: CDR1 SGHRS, CDR2 YFSETQ. The length of the CDR3 is 13 residues. Trimming removed 4 bases from V and 4 bases from J, with 10 bases in between. The CDR3, as DNA: TGCGCCAGCAGCCTCACTCATTCAGATACGCAGTATTTT. Its protein is CASSLTHSDTQYF.

The table lists this clonotype with many counts. The V gene is TRBV5-1, the J gene TRBJ2-1; D might be TRBD2 (5 bases). In germline, CDR1 is SGHRS, CDR2 YFSETQ. The CDR3 consists of 14 residues. V lost 0 bases and J 8 bases, leaving 12 bases between the germline ends. The CDR3 nucleotides read TGCGCCAGCAGCTTGGGGAATTTGGGAGATGAGCAGTTCTTC. It yields the protein CASSLGNLGDEQFF. Using reference TRBV5-1 and TRBJ2-1 for the parts outside the CDR3, the full variable domain is KAGVTQTPRYLIKTRGQQVTLSCSPISGHRSVSWYQQTPGQGLQFLFEYFSETQRNKGNFPGRFSGRQFSNSRSEMNVSTLELGDSALYLCASSLGNLGDEQFFGPGTRLTVL.

This clonotype was observed at least ten times. The chain combines TRBV20-1 with TRBJ2-3; possibly TRBD1 or TRBD2 for D (5 bases each). Germline assignment: CDR1 DFQATT and CDR2 SNEGSKA (reference sequence). The V gene lost 0 bases and the J gene lost 5 bases, with 15 bases spanning the gap. The CDR3 loop spans 15 amino acids. The CDR3 here is CSARDGGSIKDTQYF. As DNA, the CDR3 is TGCAGTGCTAGAGATGGGGGTTCAATAAAAGATACGCAGTATTTT.

This clonotype was picked up many times. The chain joins TRBV20-1 to TRBJ2-7; 11 bases align to TRBD1. The CDR3 consists of 15 residues. CDR1 DFQATT and CDR2 SNEGSKA come from the germline V gene (reference sequence). Unmatched junction bases numbered 8, after V lost 3 bases and J lost 4 bases. CDR3 residues: CSARPRTGGPYEQYF. In nucleotides, the CDR3 is TGCAGTGCTAGGCCTCGGACAGGGGGCCCATACGAGCAGTACTTC.

A note on this clonotype: A much larger clone differs from this one at a single base, so this may be a read error. The rearrangement joins TRBV7-8 to TRBJ1-2; maybe TRBD1 (5 bases). This CDR3 contains 16 residues. The germline CDR1 and CDR2 sequences are SGHVS and FQNEAQ. V was shortened by 6 bases and J by 0 bases, with 17 bases between the two germline ends. Here the CDR3 DNA reads TGTGCCAGCAGTTCTCAGGGACTCCAGACTAACTATGGCTACACCTTC. This encodes CASSSQGLQTNYGYTF.

This clonotype was seen ten or more times. The genes are TRBV10-3 and TRBJ1-2; D may be TRBD1 (5 bases). Germline CDR1 is ENHRY and CDR2 is SYGVKD. This CDR3 spans 15 amino acids. V was clipped by 0 bases and J by 2 bases, with 10 bases between them. The CDR3 here is CAISESTTENYGYTF. The CDR3, as DNA: TGTGCCATCAGTGAGTCGACGACAGAGAACTATGGCTACACCTTC.

This clonotype was recorded at least ten times. The chain uses TRBV20-1 and TRBJ1-3; D may be TRBD1 (5 bases). CDR3 length: 13 residues. Germline loops: CDR1 DFQATT, CDR2 SNEGSKA (reference sequence). The CDR3 DNA reads as TGCGGGGCCTATCCTAGCTCTGGAAACACCATATATTTT. Translating it yields CGAYPSSGNTIYF.

This clonotype was recorded many times. The chain is built from TRBV9 and TRBJ2-7; tentatively, D is TRBD1 (6 bases). The CDR3 covers 17 residues. With 4 bases removed from V and 5 bases from J, the gap between germline ends came to 25 bases. From germline, CDR1 is SGDLS and CDR2 YYNGEE. CDR3 sequence (DNA): TGTGCCAGCAGCTCCCGACCGTCCGGGGCAGGGGCGGACGAGCAGTACTTC. This gives the protein CASSSRPSGAGADEQYF.

This clonotype was seen at least ten times. The rearrangement links TRBV12-3 or TRBV12-4 to TRBJ2-6; tentative D call: TRBD2 (5 bases). V was trimmed by 2 bases and J by 0 bases, leaving 8 bases between them. The CDR3 contains 16 residues. In DNA, the CDR3 is TGTGCCAGCAGTTTATACGGGAACTCTGGGGCCAACGTCCTGACTTTC. Translation: CASSLYGNSGANVLTF.

This clonotype showed up many times. This chain joins TRBV5-1 and TRBJ2-3, with D perhaps TRBD1 or TRBD2 (5 bases each). V was clipped by 5 bases and J by 5 bases, with 15 bases between them. In germline, CDR1 is SGHRS, CDR2 YFSETQ. The CDR3 spans 14 residues. CDR3 loop: CASSPEGQGDTQYF. The CDR3 bases are TGCGCCAGCAGTCCAGAGGGGCAGGGAGATACGCAGTATTTT. The complete variable domain, with remaining parts taken from reference TRBV5-1 and TRBJ2-3, reads KAGVTQTPRYLIKTRGQQVTLSCSPISGHRSVSWYQQTPGQGLQFLFEYFSETQRNKGNFPGRFSGRQFSNSRSEMNVSTLELGDSALYLCASSPEGQGDTQYFGPGTRLTVL.

This clonotype has ten or more counts. CDR3 coding DNA: TGCAGTGCTGGCACCCCCTTCCCGCAGTCGAGGAATGAGCAGTTCTTC. Translated: CSAGTPFPQSRNEQFF. The rearrangement uses TRBV20-1 and TRBJ2-1; D gene ambiguous. Trimming stripped 5 bases from V and 7 bases from J, with 24 bases between. This CDR3 is built from 16 residues. CDR1 and CDR2 (germline): DFQATT, SNEGSKA (reference sequence).